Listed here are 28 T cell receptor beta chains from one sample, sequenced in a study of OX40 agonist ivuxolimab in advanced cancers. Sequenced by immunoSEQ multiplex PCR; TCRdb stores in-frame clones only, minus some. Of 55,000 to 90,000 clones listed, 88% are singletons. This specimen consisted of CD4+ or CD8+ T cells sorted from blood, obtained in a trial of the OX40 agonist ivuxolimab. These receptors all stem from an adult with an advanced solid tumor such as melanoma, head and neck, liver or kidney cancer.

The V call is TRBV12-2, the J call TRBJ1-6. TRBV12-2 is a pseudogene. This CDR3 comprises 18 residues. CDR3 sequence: CASRLAPVRGTKILTLHF. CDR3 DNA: TGTGCAAGTCGCTTAGCGCCTGTCAGAGGAACTAAGATACTCACCCTCCACTTT.

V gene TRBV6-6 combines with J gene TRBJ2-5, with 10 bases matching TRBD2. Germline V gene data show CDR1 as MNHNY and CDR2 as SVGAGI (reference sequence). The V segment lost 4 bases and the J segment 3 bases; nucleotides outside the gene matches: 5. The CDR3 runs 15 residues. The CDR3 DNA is TGTGCCAGCAGTTGGAGCGGGAGGGGTGAAGAGACCCAGTACTTC. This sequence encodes CASSWSGRGEETQYF.

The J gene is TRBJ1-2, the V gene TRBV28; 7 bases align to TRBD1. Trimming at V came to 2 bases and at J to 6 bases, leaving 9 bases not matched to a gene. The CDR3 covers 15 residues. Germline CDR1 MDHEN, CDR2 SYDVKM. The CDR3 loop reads CASSLGRGRANGYTF. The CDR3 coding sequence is TGTGCCAGCAGTTTAGGCAGGGGGAGGGCGAATGGCTACACCTTC.

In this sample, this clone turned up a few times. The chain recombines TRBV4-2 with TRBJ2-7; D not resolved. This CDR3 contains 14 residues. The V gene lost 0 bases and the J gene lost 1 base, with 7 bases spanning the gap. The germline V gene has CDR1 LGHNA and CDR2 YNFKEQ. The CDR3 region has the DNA TGTGCCAGCAGCCAAGAGACCGCTTCCTACGAGCAGTACTTC. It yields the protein CASSQETASYEQYF.

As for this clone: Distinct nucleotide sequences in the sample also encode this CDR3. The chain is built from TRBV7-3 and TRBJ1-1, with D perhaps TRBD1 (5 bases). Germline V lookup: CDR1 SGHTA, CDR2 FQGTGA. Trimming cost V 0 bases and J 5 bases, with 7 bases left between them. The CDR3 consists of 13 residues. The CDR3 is CASSLTGGTEAFF. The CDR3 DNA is TGTGCCAGCAGCTTAACGGGGGGGACTGAAGCTTTCTTT.

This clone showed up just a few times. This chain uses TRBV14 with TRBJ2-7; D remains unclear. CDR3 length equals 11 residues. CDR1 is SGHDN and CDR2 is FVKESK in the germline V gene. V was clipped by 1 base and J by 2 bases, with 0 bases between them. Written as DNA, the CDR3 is TGTGCCAGCAGCCAAGCCTACGAGCAGTACTTC. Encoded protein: CASSQAYEQYF.

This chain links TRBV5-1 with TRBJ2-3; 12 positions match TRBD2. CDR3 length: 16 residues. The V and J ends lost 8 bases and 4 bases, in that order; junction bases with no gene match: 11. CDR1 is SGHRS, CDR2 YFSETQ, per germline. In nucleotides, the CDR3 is TGCGCCAGTAGGACTAGCGGGACCCTACGTTCAGATACGCAGTATTTT. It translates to CASRTSGTLRSDTQYF.

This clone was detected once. In DNA, the CDR3 is TGCGCCAGCAGCCAAGCGGTGGGGAGCTCCTACAATGAGCAGTTCTTC. It specifies CASSQAVGSSYNEQFF. The chain is built from TRBV4-3 and TRBJ2-1; D may be TRBD2 (5 bases). Germline V gene sequence: CDR1 LGHNA, CDR2 YSLEER. The CDR3 totals 16 residues. V was trimmed by 1 base and J by 0 bases, leaving 10 bases between them.

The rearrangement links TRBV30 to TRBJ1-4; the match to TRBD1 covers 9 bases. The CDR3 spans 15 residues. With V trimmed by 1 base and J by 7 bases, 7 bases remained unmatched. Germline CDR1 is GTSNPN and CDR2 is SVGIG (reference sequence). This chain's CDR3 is CAWSGRQGGSEKLFF. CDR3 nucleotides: TGTGCCTGGAGTGGTCGACAGGGGGGGAGTGAAAAACTGTTTTTT. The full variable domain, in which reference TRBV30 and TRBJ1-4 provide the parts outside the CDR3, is SQTIHQWPATLVQPVGSPLSLECTVEGTSNPNLYWYRQAAGRGLQLLFYSVGIGQISSEVPQNLSASRPQDRQFILSSKKLLLSDSGFYLCAWSGRQGGSEKLFFGSGTQLSVL.

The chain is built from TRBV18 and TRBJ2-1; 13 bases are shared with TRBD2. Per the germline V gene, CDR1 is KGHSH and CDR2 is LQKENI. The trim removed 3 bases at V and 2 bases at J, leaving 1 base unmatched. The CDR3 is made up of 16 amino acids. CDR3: CASSPGTSGAYNEQFF. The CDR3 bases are TGTGCCAGCTCACCCGGGACTAGCGGGGCCTACAATGAGCAGTTCTTC.

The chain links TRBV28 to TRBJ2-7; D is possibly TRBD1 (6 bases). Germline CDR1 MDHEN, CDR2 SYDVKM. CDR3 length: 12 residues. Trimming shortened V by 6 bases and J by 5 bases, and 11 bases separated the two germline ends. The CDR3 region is CASRRNRDEQYF. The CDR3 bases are TGTGCCAGCAGGAGAAACAGGGACGAGCAGTACTTC.

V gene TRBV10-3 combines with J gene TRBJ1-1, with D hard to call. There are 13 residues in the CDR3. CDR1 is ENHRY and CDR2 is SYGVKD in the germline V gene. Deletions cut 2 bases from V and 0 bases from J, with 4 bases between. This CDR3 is CAISERLNTEAFF. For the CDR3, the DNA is TGTGCCATCAGTGAGCGTTTGAACACTGAAGCTTTCTTT.

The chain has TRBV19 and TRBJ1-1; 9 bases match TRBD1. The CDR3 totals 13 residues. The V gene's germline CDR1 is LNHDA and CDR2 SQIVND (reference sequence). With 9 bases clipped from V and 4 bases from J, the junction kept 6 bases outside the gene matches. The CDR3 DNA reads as TGTGCCAGCGCCGGGACAGGGCGCACTGAAGCTTTCTTT. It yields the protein CASAGTGRTEAFF.

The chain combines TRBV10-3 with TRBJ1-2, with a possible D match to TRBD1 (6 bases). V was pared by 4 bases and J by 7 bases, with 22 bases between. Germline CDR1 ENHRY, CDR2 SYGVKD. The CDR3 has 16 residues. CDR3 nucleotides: TGTGCCATCAGTGGTTCCCAGGGGAGGGTGCTAGGTGGCTACACCTTC. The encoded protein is CAISGSQGRVLGGYTF.

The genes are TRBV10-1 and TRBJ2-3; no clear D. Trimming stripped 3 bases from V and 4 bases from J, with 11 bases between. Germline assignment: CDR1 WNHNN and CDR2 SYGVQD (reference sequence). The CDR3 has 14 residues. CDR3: CASSERSPADTQYF. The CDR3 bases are TGCGCCAGCAGTGAACGTAGTCCAGCAGATACGCAGTATTTT.

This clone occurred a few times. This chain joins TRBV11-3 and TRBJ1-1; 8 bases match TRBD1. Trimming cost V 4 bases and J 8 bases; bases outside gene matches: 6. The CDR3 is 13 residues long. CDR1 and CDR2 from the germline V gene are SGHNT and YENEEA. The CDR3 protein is CASSSHRQGEAFF. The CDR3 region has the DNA TGTGCCAGCAGCTCTCATAGACAGGGGGAAGCTTTCTTT.

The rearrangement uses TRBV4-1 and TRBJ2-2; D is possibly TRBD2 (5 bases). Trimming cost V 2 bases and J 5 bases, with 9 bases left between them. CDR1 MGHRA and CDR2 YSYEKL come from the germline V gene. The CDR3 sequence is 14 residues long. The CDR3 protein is CASSQTEVTGELFF. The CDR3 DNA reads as TGCGCCAGCAGCCAAACGGAGGTGACCGGGGAGCTGTTTTTT.

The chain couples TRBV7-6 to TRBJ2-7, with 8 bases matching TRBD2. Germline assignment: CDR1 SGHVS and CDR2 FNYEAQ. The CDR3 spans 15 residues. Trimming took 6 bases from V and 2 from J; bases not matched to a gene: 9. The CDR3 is CASSLSAGGPYEQYF. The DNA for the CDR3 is TGTGCCAGCAGTCTTTCGGCGGGGGGTCCCTACGAGCAGTACTTC.

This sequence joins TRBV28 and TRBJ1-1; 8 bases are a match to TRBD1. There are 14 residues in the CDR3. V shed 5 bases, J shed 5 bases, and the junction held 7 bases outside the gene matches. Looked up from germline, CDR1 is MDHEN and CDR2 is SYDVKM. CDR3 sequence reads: CASSPWDRKTEAFF. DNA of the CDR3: TGTGCCAGCAGTCCTTGGGACAGGAAGACTGAAGCTTTCTTT.

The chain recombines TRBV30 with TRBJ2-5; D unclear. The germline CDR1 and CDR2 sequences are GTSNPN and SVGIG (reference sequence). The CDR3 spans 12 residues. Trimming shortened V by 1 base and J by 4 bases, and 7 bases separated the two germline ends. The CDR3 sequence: CAWSGSPETQYF. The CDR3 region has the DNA TGTGCCTGGAGTGGGTCCCCAGAGACCCAGTACTTC.

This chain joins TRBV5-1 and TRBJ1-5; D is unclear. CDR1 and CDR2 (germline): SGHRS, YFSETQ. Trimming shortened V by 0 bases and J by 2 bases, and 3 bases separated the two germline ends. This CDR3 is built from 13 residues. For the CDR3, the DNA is TGCGCCAGCAGCTTGGGGCGCAATCAGCCCCAGCATTTT. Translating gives CASSLGRNQPQHF.

CDR3 in DNA: TGTGCCAGCAGCCGCGACCCTAACTATGGCTACACCTTC. It is translated as CASSRDPNYGYTF. This sequence joins TRBV6-6 and TRBJ1-2; D gene ambiguous. CDR1 MNHNY and CDR2 SVGAGI come from the germline V gene (reference sequence). The V gene lost 6 bases and the J gene lost 0 bases, with 8 bases spanning the gap. The CDR3 is 13 amino acids.

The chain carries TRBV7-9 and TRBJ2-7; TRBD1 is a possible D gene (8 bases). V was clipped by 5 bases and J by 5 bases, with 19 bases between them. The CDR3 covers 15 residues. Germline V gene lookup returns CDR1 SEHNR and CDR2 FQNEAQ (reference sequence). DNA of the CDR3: TGTGCCAGCAGCGGCGGGGGCAGGGGGCTGGACGAGCAGTACTTC. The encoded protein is CASSGGGRGLDEQYF. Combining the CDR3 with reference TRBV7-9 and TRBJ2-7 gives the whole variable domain DTGVSQNPRHKITKRGQNVTFRCDPISEHNRLYWYRQTLGQGPEFLTYFQNEAQLEKSRLLSDRFSAERPKGSFSTLEIQRTEQGDSAMYLCASSGGGRGLDEQYFGPGTRLTVT.

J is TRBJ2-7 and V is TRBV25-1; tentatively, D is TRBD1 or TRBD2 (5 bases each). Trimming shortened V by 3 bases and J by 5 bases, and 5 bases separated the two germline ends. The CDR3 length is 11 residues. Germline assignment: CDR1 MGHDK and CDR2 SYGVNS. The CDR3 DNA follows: TGTGCCAGCAGTGAGGGGGACGAGCAGTACTTC. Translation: CASSEGDEQYF.

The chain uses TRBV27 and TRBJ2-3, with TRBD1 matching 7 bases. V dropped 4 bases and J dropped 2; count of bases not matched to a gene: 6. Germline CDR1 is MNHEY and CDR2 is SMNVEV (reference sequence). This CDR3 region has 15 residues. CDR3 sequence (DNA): TGTGCCAGCAGTTCTGGGACAGTTAACACAGATACGCAGTATTTT. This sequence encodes CASSSGTVNTDTQYF.

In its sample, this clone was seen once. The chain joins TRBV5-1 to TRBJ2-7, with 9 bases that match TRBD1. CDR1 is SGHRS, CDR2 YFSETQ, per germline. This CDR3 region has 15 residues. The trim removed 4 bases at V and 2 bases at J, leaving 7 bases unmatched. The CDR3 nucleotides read TGCGCCAGCAGCCCCACCACAGGGGGCACCTACGAGCAGTACTTC. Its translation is CASSPTTGGTYEQYF.

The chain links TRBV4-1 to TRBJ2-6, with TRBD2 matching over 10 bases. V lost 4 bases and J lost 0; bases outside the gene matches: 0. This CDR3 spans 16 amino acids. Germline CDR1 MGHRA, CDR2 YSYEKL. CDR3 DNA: TGCGCCAGCAGCCCTAGCGGGGGCTCTGGGGCCAACGTCCTGACTTTC. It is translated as CASSPSGGSGANVLTF.

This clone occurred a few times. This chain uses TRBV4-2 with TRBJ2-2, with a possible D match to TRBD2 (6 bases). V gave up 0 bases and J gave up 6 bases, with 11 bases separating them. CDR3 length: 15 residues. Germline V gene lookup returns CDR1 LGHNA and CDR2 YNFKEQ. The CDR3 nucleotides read TGTGCCAGCAGCCAAGATAGGACTATCCCCGGGGAGCTGTTTTTT. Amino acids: CASSQDRTIPGELFF.